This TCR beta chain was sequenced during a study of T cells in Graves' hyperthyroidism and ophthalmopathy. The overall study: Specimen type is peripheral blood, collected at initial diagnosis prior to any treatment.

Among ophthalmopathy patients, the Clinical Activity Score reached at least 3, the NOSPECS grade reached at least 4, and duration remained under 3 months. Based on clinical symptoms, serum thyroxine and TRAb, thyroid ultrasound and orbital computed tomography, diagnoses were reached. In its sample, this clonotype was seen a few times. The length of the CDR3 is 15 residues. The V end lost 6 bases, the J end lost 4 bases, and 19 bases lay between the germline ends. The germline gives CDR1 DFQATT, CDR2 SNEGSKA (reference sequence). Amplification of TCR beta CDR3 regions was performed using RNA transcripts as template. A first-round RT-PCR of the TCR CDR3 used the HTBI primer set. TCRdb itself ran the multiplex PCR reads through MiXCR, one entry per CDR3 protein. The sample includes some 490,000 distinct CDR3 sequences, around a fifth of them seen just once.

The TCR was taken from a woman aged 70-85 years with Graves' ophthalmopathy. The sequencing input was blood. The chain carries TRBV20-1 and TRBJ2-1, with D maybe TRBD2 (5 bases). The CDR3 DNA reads TGCAGTGCCCCCGGACTGCCAGGAGCTTACAATGAGCAGTTCTTC. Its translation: CSAPGLPGAYNEQFF.